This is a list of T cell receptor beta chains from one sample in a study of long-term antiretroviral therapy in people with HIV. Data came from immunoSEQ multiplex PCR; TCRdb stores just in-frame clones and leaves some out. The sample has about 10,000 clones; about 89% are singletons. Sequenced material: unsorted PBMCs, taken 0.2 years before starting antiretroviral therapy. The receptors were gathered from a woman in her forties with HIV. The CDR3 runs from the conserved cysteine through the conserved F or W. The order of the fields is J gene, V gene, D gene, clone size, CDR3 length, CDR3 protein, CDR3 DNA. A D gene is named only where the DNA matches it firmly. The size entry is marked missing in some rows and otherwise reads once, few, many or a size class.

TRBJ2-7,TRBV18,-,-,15,CASSPPTGISYEQYF,TGTGCCAGCTCACCACCGACCGGTATCTCCTACGAGCAGTACTTC
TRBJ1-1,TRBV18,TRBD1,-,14,CASGEQGWNTEAFF,TGTGCCTCAGGGGAACAGGGGTGGAACACTGAAGCTTTCTTT
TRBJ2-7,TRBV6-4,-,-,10,CASGPYEQYF,TGTGCCAGCGGACCGTACGAGCAGTACTTC
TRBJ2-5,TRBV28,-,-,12,CASRLPEETQYF,TGTGCCAGCAGGCTTCCGGAAGAGACCCAGTACTTC
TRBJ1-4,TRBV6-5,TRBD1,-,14,CASSGQGAWEKLFF,TGTGCCAGCAGTGGACAGGGGGCATGGGAAAAACTGTTTTTT
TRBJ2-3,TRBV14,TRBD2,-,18,CASSRWTSGGGVTDTQYF,TGTGCCAGCAGCCGTTGGACTAGCGGGGGGGGAGTAACAGATACGCAGTATTTT
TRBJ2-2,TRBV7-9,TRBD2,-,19,CASSLAGLAGRLNTGELFF,TGTGCCAGCAGCTTAGCGGGACTAGCGGGCCGACTGAACACCGGGGAGCTGTTTTTT
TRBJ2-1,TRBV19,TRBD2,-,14,CASSTASGVNEQFF,TGTGCCAGTAGTACGGCTAGCGGGGTGAATGAGCAGTTCTTC
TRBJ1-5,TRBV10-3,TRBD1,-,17,CAISESGTGDGNQPQHF,TGTGCCATCAGTGAGTCAGGGACAGGGGATGGGAATCAGCCCCAGCATTTT
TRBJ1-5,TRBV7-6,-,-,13,CASSPSGGQPQHF,TGTGCCAGCAGCCCGAGCGGGGGGCAGCCCCAGCATTTT
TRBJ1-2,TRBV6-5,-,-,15,CASSWGAAANYGYTF,TGTGCCAGCAGTTGGGGGGCAGCAGCTAACTATGGCTACACCTTC
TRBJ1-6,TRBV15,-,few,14,CASGDSSYNSPLHF,TGTGCCTCCGGTGACAGCTCCTATAATTCACCCCTCCACTTT
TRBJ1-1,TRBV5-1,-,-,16,CASSLGSITATTEAFF,TGCGCCAGCAGCTTGGGATCAATTACAGCCACCACTGAAGCTTTCTTT
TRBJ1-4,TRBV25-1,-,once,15,CASSTWQGPNEKLFF,TGTGCCAGCAGTACGTGGCAGGGCCCTAATGAAAAACTGTTTTTT
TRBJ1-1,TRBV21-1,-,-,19,CASSKFYRDRGAMNTEAFF,TGTGCCAGCAGCAAATTTTACCGGGACAGGGGGGCAATGAACACTGAAGCTTTCTTT
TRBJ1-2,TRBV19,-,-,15,CASSPGRSAGLGYTF,TGTGCCAGTAGTCCCGGACGCTCCGCAGGGTTGGGCTACACCTTC
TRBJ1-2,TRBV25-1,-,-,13,CASSEGRFYGYTF,TGTGCCAGCAGTGAGGGCAGGTTCTATGGCTACACCTTC
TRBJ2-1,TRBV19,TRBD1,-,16,CASTTTGTVSYNEQFF,TGTGCCAGTACCACGACCGGGACAGTCTCCTACAATGAGCAGTTCTTC
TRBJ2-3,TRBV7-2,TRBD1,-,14,CASSYGQGIDTQYF,TGTGCCAGCAGCTACGGACAGGGAATAGATACGCAGTATTTT
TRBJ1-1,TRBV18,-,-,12,CASSLGVTEAFF,TGTGCCAGCTCACTAGGGGTTACTGAAGCTTTCTTT
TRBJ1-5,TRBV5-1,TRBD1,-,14,CANTGVVGNQPQHF,TGCGCCAATACAGGGGTGGTAGGCAATCAGCCCCAGCATTTT
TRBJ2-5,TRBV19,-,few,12,CASSILGETQYF,TGTGCCAGTAGTATTCTGGGGGAGACCCAGTACTTC
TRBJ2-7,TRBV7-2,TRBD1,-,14,CASSLTGSSYEQYF,TGTGCCAGCAGTCTGACAGGGTCCTCCTACGAGCAGTACTTC
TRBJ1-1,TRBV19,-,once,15,CASSLSTGLNTEAFF,TGTGCCAGTAGTCTATCGACAGGACTGAACACTGAAGCTTTCTTT
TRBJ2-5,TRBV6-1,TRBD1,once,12,CASSGINRGGHF,TGTGCCAGCTCAGGGATTAACAGGGGTGGCCACTTC
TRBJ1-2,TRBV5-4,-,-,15,CASSLVGRANYGYTF,TGTGCCAGCAGCTTGGTGGGCAGGGCGAACTATGGCTACACCTTC
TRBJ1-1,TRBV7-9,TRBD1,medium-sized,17,CASSRGGTGRMNTEAFF,TGTGCCAGCAGCCGAGGGGGGACAGGGAGGATGAACACTGAAGCTTTCTTT
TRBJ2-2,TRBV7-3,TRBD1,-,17,CASSLTAGTANTGELFF,TGTGCCAGCAGCTTAACGGCTGGGACAGCAAACACCGGGGAGCTGTTTTTT
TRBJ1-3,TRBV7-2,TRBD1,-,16,CASSLATGYAGNTIYF,TGTGCCAGCAGCTTAGCGACAGGGTACGCTGGAAACACCATATATTTT
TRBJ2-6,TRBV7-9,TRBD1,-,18,CASRPTGTGVSGANVLTF,TGTGCCAGCAGACCCACCGGGACAGGGGTGTCTGGGGCCAACGTCCTGACTTTC
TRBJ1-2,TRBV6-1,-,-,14,CASRLLQGDYGYTF,TGTGCCAGCAGGTTACTTCAGGGAGACTATGGCTACACCTTC
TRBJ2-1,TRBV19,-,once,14,CASSTDTGRNEQFF,TGTGCCAGTAGTACCGACACAGGTCGTAATGAGCAGTTCTTC
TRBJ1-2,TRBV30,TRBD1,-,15,CAWTRIGDRGYGYTF,TGTGCCTGGACACGGATAGGGGACAGGGGCTATGGCTACACCTTC
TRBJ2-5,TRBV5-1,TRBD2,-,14,CASSLGTRRETQYF,TGCGCCAGCAGCCTCGGGACTAGACGAGAGACCCAGTACTTC
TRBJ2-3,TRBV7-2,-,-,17,CASSLLGGFINTDTQYF,TGTGCCAGCAGCTTATTAGGCGGATTCATAAACACAGATACGCAGTATTTT